This is a list of T cell receptor beta chains from one sample in a study of T cells in Graves' hyperthyroidism and ophthalmopathy. MiXCR, applied by TCRdb to the multiplex PCR reads, yields one record per CDR3 protein. Here the sample spans around 690,000 distinct CDR3 sequences, around a sixth being singletons. The sample consisted of blood. These receptors were obtained from a man in his forties or fifties with Graves' hyperthyroidism. Each CDR3 is given with its conserved first and last residue. The D gene is left open where the match is weak. Part of the rows lack a size; the others show once, few, many or a class for expanded clones.

TRBJ1-2 . many TRBV12-3/TRBV12-4 TGTGCCAGCAGTCGATCAGGGAAGTATGGCTACACCTTC CASSRSGKYGYTF
TRBJ2-2 TRBD2 many TRBV12-3/TRBV12-4 TGTGCCAGCAGTCCCCTTCTAGCGGGAGGAAACGGGGCGAACACCGGGGAGCTGTTTTTT CASSPLLAGGNGANTGELFF
TRBJ1-1 . many TRBV12-3/TRBV12-4 TGTGCCAGCAGTTTAGCGCTAGGGCAGTTAATCCCTGAAGCTTTCTTT CASSLALGQLIPEAFF
TRBJ2-7 . . TRBV28 TGTGCCACCCGGACGGAGGAGGCTCTCGAGCAGTACTTC CATRTEEALEQYF
TRBJ2-7 . many TRBV7-2 TGTGCCAGCAGCTCGTCCCCCACAGGGTCTTATACGAACGAGCAGTACTTC CASSSSPTGSYTNEQYF
TRBJ2-7 . many TRBV30 TGTGCCTGCGGGACGGGACTTGACTACGAGCAGTACTTC CACGTGLDYEQYF
TRBJ1-5 . many TRBV18 TGTGCCAGCAGCCCAGACCGCAATCAGCCCCAGCATTTT CASSPDRNQPQHF
TRBJ2-7 TRBD2 few TRBV6-1 TGTGCCAGCCTCTCCCACCCCCGCGGGAGGGCCCACGAGCAGTACTTC CASLSHPRGRAHEQYF
TRBJ2-1 . . TRBV7-9 TGTGCCAGCAGCTTAGTGAGGATCCACAATGAGCAGTTCTTC CASSLVRIHNEQFF
TRBJ2-2 . many TRBV5-5 TGTGCCAGCAGCCCTGCCCGAACGAACACCGGGGAGCTGTTTTTT CASSPARTNTGELFF
TRBJ1-1 . . TRBV6-1 TGTGCCAGCAGCCGGGATTGGCAGCCTACTGAAGCTTTCTTT CASSRDWQPTEAFF
TRBJ1-1 TRBD1 many TRBV10-3 TGTGCCACCGAGGGACAGCAGAACACTGAAGCTTTCTTT CATEGQQNTEAFF
TRBJ1-2 . many TRBV5-8 TGTGCCAGCAGCACCACAGGGATCTATGGCTACACCTTC CASSTTGIYGYTF
TRBJ1-5 . few TRBV20-1 TGCAGTGCTTTCCCCGCAAATCAGCCCCAGCATTTT CSAFPANQPQHF
TRBJ2-1 . few TRBV20-1 TGCAGTGCCCTCGGTGGGAGCGGCTCCTACAATGAGCAGTTCTTC CSALGGSGSYNEQFF
TRBJ1-1 . many TRBV7-2 TGTGCCAGCAGCCGGCAGAAGAACACTGAAGCTTTCTTT CASSRQKNTEAFF
TRBJ2-3 TRBD2 few TRBV20-1 TGCAGTGCTAGACCCTACGGACTAGCGGGAGAGAAAGATACGCAGTATTTT CSARPYGLAGEKDTQYF
TRBJ1-1 . many TRBV6-1 TGTGCCAGCAGTGGACTTGAGGGGGGTTCTGAAGCTTTCTTT CASSGLEGGSEAFF
TRBJ1-2 . . TRBV9 TGTGCCAGCAGCGTAGCTACAGGGACGAACTATGGCTACACCTTC CASSVATGTNYGYTF
TRBJ2-1 TRBD2 . TRBV29-1 TGCAGCGTGGGGAGCGGGAGGGCCGAGTACAATGAGCAGTTCTTC CSVGSGRAEYNEQFF
TRBJ2-3 . many TRBV2 TGTGCCAGCAGTGAACGACTTGTTAGCACAGATACGCAGTATTTT CASSERLVSTDTQYF
TRBJ1-2 . few TRBV28 TGTGCCAGCAGTCCCCTCAGTGGCTACACCTTC CASSPLSGYTF
TRBJ2-2 . many TRBV2 TGTGCCAGCAGTGGTCAGGGGTCCGGGGAGCTGTTTTTT CASSGQGSGELFF
TRBJ2-7 . . TRBV13 TGTGCCAGCAGCTCTGATACAGGATTGACCTACGAGCAGTACTTC CASSSDTGLTYEQYF
TRBJ1-1 . . TRBV7-9 TGTGCCAGCAGCTTAGTAGGTTCGTCAGCTTTCTTT CASSLVGSSAFF
TRBJ2-2 . many TRBV19 TGTGCCAGTAGTACCGCAGGGGAGCTGTTTTTT CASSTAGELFF
TRBJ2-1 TRBD1 many TRBV5-1 TGCGCCAGCAGCTTAGGACAGGGGGCGCGGTACAATGAGCAGTTCTTC CASSLGQGARYNEQFF
TRBJ2-2 TRBD2 . TRBV3-1 TGTGCCAGCAGACGGAAAACTAGCGTAGCGAACACCGGGGAGCTGTTTTTT CASRRKTSVANTGELFF
TRBJ2-7 TRBD2 few TRBV6-1 TGTGCCAGCAGTTATGTTTCCAGCGGGAGCAACGAGCAGTACTTC CASSYVSSGSNEQYF
TRBJ2-1 TRBD2 . TRBV2 TGTGCCAGACATAGCGGGCCCCAGGCCAATGAGCAGTTCTTC CARHSGPQANEQFF
TRBJ1-5 . . TRBV2 TGTGCCAGCAATTTAAGGGGGGCGAGAAGCAATCAGCCCCAGCATTTT CASNLRGARSNQPQHF
TRBJ1-1 . few TRBV6-2/TRBV6-3 TGTGCCAGCAGTTACGAGGGTGCTTGGAACACTGAAGCTTTCTTT CASSYEGAWNTEAFF
TRBJ1-2 . . TRBV10-3 TGTGCCATCCCCCGGGACGCAGGGAACTATGGCTACACCTTC CAIPRDAGNYGYTF
TRBJ1-3 . few TRBV10-3 TGTGCCATCAGCAGGGTAGATGGAAACACCATATATTTT CAISRVDGNTIYF
TRBJ2-3 . few TRBV5-6 TGTGCCAGCAGCTTGGGTGTAATTCAAACTAGCACAGATACGCAGTATTTT CASSLGVIQTSTDTQYF
TRBJ2-3 . many TRBV5-4 TGTGCCAGCAGCTCTCCGACAGACTCAGATACGCAGTATTTT CASSSPTDSDTQYF
TRBJ1-1 . many TRBV29-1 TGCAGCGTTGAAGATCGAGGAGGGAGGGACACTGAAGCTTTCTTT CSVEDRGGRDTEAFF
TRBJ2-3 . few TRBV7-9 TGTGCCAGCAGCTTAGGCTTCGAGGGAGTGACAGATACGCAGTATTTT CASSLGFEGVTDTQYF
TRBJ2-7 TRBD1 many TRBV12-3/TRBV12-4 TGTGCCAGCAGGACGGACAGGGTTTACGAGCAGTACTTC CASRTDRVYEQYF
TRBJ2-2 . few TRBV18 TGTGCCAGCTCACGCGTCGGCGGGGAGCTGTTTTTT CASSRVGGELFF
TRBJ2-7 . few TRBV29-1 TGCAGCGCCGAGGGCCCGAGAGACGAGCAGTACTTC CSAEGPRDEQYF
TRBJ2-7 . few TRBV4-1 TGCGCCAGCAGCCAAGCCTTCGACTACGAGCAGTACTTC CASSQAFDYEQYF
TRBJ2-2 TRBD1 . TRBV20-1 TGCAGTGCTAGAGTGGGACAGGGGGCAGGGGAGCTGTTTTTT CSARVGQGAGELFF
TRBJ2-2 . few TRBV13 TGTGCCAGCAGCTTTAGGGTACCGAACACCGGGGAGCTGTTTTTT CASSFRVPNTGELFF
TRBJ2-5 . many TRBV6-1 TGTGCCAGCAGTGAGGTGACAGGATCCGAGACCCAGTACTTC CASSEVTGSETQYF
TRBJ1-4 TRBD1 . TRBV5-5 TGTGCCAGCAGCCCCCTAGGGACAGCAACTAATGAAAAACTGTTTTTT CASSPLGTATNEKLFF
TRBJ1-1 . many TRBV5-1 TGTGCCAGCAGTTTCGGGTTAATGAACACTGAAGCTTTCTTT CASSFGLMNTEAFF
TRBJ2-1 TRBD2 many TRBV9 TGTGCCAGCAGCGTAGCGACTAGCGGGATCGTAGGTGAGCAGTTCTTC CASSVATSGIVGEQFF
TRBJ1-4 . few TRBV4-1 TGCGCCAGCAGCCAAGATTCAGGGACCGCAGAAAAACTGTTTTTT CASSQDSGTAEKLFF
TRBJ2-2 . few TRBV28 TGTGCCAGCAAAATTCAAAACAGGGCCCGGGAGCTGTTTTTT CASKIQNRARELFF
TRBJ2-1 . . TRBV18 TGTGCCAGCTCACCCTTTGGGAATGAGCAGTTCTTC CASSPFGNEQFF
TRBJ2-1 . . TRBV9 TGTGCCAGCGCTAGGGTTCCTACCTACAATGAGCAGTTCTTC CASARVPTYNEQFF
TRBJ1-2 . few TRBV2 TGTGCCAGCAGTGAGGCAAAGTATGGCTACACCTTC CASSEAKYGYTF
TRBJ1-5 . many TRBV2 TGTGCCAGCAGTGACAATCAGCCCCAGCATTTT CASSDNQPQHF
TRBJ2-2 TRBD2 few TRBV5-1 TGCGCCAGCAGCTTGACAGCGGGAGTCACCGGGGAGCTGTTTTTT CASSLTAGVTGELFF